This TCR beta chain was identified during a study of blood T cell repertoires in COVID-19. The overall study: There were acute and convalescent COVID-19 samples, and they came from the United States, Italy and Spain.

Study processing details: Amplification of reference gene primers provided the estimated nucleated cell counts. Here immunoSEQ multiplex PCR was the method, and the copy in TCRdb shows in-frame clones only, minus some. V and J calls and clone size come straight from that table; D and trimming were deduced from the DNA. The profile shows some 240,000 clones, approximately 89% of them singletons. This CDR3 region has 15 residues. The V end lost 1 base, the J end lost 8 bases, and 14 bases lay between the germline ends. Germline values: CDR1 MGHRA, CDR2 YSYEKL. The V and J genes are TRBV4-1 and TRBJ1-4, with D possibly being TRBD1 (5 bases). The TCR was taken from a woman aged 40-49 years who had recovered from COVID-19. Sequences were obtained from peripheral blood. The CDR3: CASSQGTSRGEKLFF. The CDR3 DNA follows: TGCGCCAGCAGCCAAGGGACGTCGCGGGGGGAAAAACTGTTTTTT.